Listed here is a single TCR beta chain. This sample was included in a study of blood T cells in healthy people across ages. The second PCR ran roughly 7 to 12 cycles with a sample-barcoded 5' primer and J-beta primers. The authors tagged each cDNA molecule using a template-switch adaptor with 12 random nucleotides. Each CDR3 protein gets one entry after TCRdb re-called the 5' RACE reads with MiXCR. The sample lists 1.5 million to 2 million distinct CDR3 sequences; about 30% were seen once. Sequences were obtained from blood. The sequence was obtained from a woman aged 30 to 39 in good health.

The CDR3 loop is CASSQPLRGYTF. The DNA for the CDR3 is TGTGCCAGCAGCCAACCTTTAAGGGGCTACACCTTC. V usage is TRBV3-1 and J usage is TRBJ1-2; D is unclear. Germline CDR1 LGHDT, CDR2 YNNKEL (reference sequence). Trimming pared 2 bases from V and 8 bases from J, leaving 9 bases between. The CDR3 length is 12 residues.